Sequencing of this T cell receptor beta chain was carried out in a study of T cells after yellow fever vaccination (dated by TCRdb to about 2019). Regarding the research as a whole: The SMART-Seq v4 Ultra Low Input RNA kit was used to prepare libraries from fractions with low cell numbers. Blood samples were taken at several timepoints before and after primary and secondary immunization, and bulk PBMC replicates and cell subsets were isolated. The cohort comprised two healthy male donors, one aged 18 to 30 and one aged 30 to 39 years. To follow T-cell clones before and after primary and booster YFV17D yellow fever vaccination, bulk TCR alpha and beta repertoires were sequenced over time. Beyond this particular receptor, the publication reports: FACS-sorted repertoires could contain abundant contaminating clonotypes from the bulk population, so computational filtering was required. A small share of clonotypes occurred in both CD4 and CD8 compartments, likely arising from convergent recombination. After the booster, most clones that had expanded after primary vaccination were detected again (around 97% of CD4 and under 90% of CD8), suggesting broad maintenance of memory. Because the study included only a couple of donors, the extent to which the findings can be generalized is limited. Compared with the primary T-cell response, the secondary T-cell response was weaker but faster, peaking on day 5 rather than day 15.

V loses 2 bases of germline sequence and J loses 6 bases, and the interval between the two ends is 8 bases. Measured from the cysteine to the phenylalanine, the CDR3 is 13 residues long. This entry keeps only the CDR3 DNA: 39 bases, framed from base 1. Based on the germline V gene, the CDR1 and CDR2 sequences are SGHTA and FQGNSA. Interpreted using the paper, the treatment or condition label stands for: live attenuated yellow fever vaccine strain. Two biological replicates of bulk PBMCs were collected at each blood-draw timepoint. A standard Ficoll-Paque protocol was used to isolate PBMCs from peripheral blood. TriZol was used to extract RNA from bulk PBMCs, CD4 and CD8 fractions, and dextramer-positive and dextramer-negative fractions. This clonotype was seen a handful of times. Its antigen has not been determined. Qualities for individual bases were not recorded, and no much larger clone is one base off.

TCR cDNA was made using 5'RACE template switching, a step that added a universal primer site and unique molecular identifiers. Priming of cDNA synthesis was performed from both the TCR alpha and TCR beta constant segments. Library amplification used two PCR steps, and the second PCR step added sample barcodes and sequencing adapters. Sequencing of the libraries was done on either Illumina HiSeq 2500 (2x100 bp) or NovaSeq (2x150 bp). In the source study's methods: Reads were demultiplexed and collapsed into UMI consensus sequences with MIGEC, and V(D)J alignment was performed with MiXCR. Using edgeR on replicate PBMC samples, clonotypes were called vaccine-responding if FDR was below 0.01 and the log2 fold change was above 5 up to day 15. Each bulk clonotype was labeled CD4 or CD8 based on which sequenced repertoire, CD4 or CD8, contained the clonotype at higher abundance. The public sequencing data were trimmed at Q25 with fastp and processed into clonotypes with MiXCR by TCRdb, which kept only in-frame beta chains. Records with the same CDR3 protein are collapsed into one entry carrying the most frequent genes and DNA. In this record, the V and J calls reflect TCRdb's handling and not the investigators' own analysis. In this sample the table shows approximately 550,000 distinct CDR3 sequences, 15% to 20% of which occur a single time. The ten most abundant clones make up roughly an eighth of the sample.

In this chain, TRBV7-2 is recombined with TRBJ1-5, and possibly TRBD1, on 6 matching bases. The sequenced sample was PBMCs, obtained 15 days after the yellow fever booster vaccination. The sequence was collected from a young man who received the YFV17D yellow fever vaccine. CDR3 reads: CASSLPGAQPQHF. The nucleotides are TGTGCCAGCAGCTTACCAGGGGCTCAGCCCCAGCATTTT.